In this sample, the clone carrying this T cell receptor (beta chain) turned up once. TCRdb's copy holds only in-frame clones and misses some; the assay was immunoSEQ multiplex PCR. The repertoire has approximately 96,000 clones, about 87% of them found once; the top ten carry around 4.3%. This sample stems from a study of blood T cell repertoires in COVID-19. CDR3 length equals 13 residues. The V and J ends lost 1 base and 7 bases respectively, with 8 bases between them. Germline V gene lookup returns CDR1 SGHAT and CDR2 FQNNGV. The TCR sequence derives from a human donor with COVID-19, enrolled during active disease. The donor label of this sample is uncertain. This chain uses TRBV11-2 with TRBJ2-1; possibly TRBD2 for D (5 bases). The specimen was peripheral blood. The CDR3 spells CASSLVEGNEQFF. CDR3 DNA sequence: TGTGCCAGCAGCTTAGTAGAGGGTAATGAGCAGTTCTTC.